These T cell receptor beta chains were read from a single sample in a study of T-cell memory formation after mild COVID-19. One entry per CDR3 protein results from TCRdb running MiXCR on the 5' RACE reads. The table has over 350,000 distinct CDR3 sequences, approximately 24% seen once; the top ten hold roughly 8.9%. Material for sequencing was PBMCs or a T cell subset sorted from them (not recorded which). These receptors were taken from an adult woman who had mild COVID-19 (a few samples of this study predate the infection). Cell type and time point are not known. Both conserved end residues are part of each CDR3. A D gene is named only where the DNA matches it firmly. Not every row has a clone size; where given, it reads once, few, many or a size class.

v_call: TRBV7-2
j_call: TRBJ2-7
clone_size: few
d_call: TRBD1
cdr3_nt: TGTGCCAGCAGTTTCGCCGGGACAGGTTACTCCTACGAGCAGTACTTC
cdr3_aa: CASSFAGTGYSYEQYF

v_call: TRBV4-2
j_call: TRBJ2-1
clone_size: -
d_call: TRBD1
cdr3_nt: TGTGCCAGCAGCCAAGGGGACAGTTTCAATGAGCAGTTCTTC
cdr3_aa: CASSQGDSFNEQFF

v_call: TRBV30
j_call: TRBJ2-7
clone_size: -
d_call: -
cdr3_nt: TGTGCCTGGAGTGAGGGAGGGGGGGGCACCTACGAGCAGTACTTC
cdr3_aa: CAWSEGGGGTYEQYF

v_call: TRBV27
j_call: TRBJ2-1
clone_size: few
d_call: TRBD2
cdr3_nt: TGTGCCAGCAGGCCTAGCGGGGGATATGAGCAGTTCTTC
cdr3_aa: CASRPSGGYEQFF

v_call: TRBV7-6
j_call: TRBJ2-5
clone_size: -
d_call: TRBD2
cdr3_nt: TGTGCCAGCAGCTCCCCACAGCGGGGGTTGGAGACCCAGTACTTC
cdr3_aa: CASSSPQRGLETQYF

v_call: TRBV2
j_call: TRBJ1-2
clone_size: -
d_call: TRBD1
cdr3_nt: TGTGCCAGCAGTGGGACCGGACAGGGGGGCTATGGCTACACCTTC
cdr3_aa: CASSGTGQGGYGYTF

v_call: TRBV5-1
j_call: TRBJ2-3
clone_size: few
d_call: -
cdr3_nt: TGCGCCAGCAGCTTGTGGGACGTGGTGGAAGATACGCAGTATTTT
cdr3_aa: CASSLWDVVEDTQYF

v_call: TRBV20-1
j_call: TRBJ1-1
clone_size: -
d_call: -
cdr3_nt: TGCAGTGCCAGCCGGGAGCATGAAGCTTTCTTT
cdr3_aa: CSASREHEAFF

v_call: TRBV6-6
j_call: TRBJ2-1
clone_size: -
d_call: TRBD2
cdr3_nt: TGTGCCAGCAGTTACGACGGGGGGGCCGGAAATGAGCAGTTCTTC
cdr3_aa: CASSYDGGAGNEQFF

v_call: TRBV12-3/TRBV12-4
j_call: TRBJ1-2
clone_size: few
d_call: TRBD1
cdr3_nt: TGTGCCAGCAGTCATAGGGGACAGGGTCGATCCTATGGCTACACCTTC
cdr3_aa: CASSHRGQGRSYGYTF

v_call: TRBV3-1
j_call: TRBJ1-1
clone_size: few
d_call: -
cdr3_nt: TGTGCCAGCAGCCAAGTAAGGATGAACACTGAAGCTTTCTTT
cdr3_aa: CASSQVRMNTEAFF

v_call: TRBV7-9
j_call: TRBJ1-1
clone_size: -
d_call: -
cdr3_nt: TGTGCCAGCTTTGGAGGCACCGGGGGGACTGAAGCTTTCTTT
cdr3_aa: CASFGGTGGTEAFF

v_call: TRBV4-3
j_call: TRBJ2-3
clone_size: -
d_call: TRBD2
cdr3_nt: TGCGCCAGCTCTGTTAAGCGGGGGGCACGGACTATACTCCCAGATACGCAGTATTTT
cdr3_aa: CASSVKRGARTILPDTQYF

v_call: TRBV24-1
j_call: TRBJ2-3
clone_size: -
d_call: -
cdr3_nt: TGTGCCTCGTTACCTAGAAGGGATTCGACAAGCACAGATACGCAGTATTTT
cdr3_aa: CASLPRRDSTSTDTQYF

v_call: TRBV12-3/TRBV12-4
j_call: TRBJ1-1
clone_size: -
d_call: TRBD1
cdr3_nt: TGTGCCAGCAGAATCACACGGACAGGTGAAGCTTTCTTT
cdr3_aa: CASRITRTGEAFF

v_call: TRBV11-2
j_call: TRBJ2-2
clone_size: few
d_call: -
cdr3_nt: TGTGCCAGCAGCTTAATTCGGGATCCCGGGGAGCTGTTTTTT
cdr3_aa: CASSLIRDPGELFF

v_call: TRBV7-8
j_call: TRBJ2-7
clone_size: -
d_call: -
cdr3_nt: TGTGCCAGCAGCTTAGCTGCGGGGCCGAACCCGTACTTC
cdr3_aa: CASSLAAGPNPYF

v_call: TRBV3-1
j_call: TRBJ2-7
clone_size: few
d_call: -
cdr3_nt: TGTGCCAGCAGCCTTCTGGTTTGGCAAACCCACGAGCAGTACTTC
cdr3_aa: CASSLLVWQTHEQYF

v_call: TRBV27
j_call: TRBJ2-3
clone_size: few
d_call: TRBD1
cdr3_nt: TGTGCCAGCAGTTTAGTGGGGACAGCAGACACAGATACGCAGTATTTT
cdr3_aa: CASSLVGTADTDTQYF

v_call: TRBV12-3/TRBV12-4
j_call: TRBJ1-2
clone_size: -
d_call: TRBD1
cdr3_nt: TGTGCCAGCAGCCGTACAGGGGGCTCTGGCTACACCTTC
cdr3_aa: CASSRTGGSGYTF

v_call: TRBV25-1
j_call: TRBJ2-1
clone_size: few
d_call: -
cdr3_nt: TGTGCCAGCAGTGAAGGGCAGGGCGTGTTCAATGAGCAGTTCTTC
cdr3_aa: CASSEGQGVFNEQFF

v_call: TRBV4-3
j_call: TRBJ2-7
clone_size: few
d_call: TRBD1
cdr3_nt: TGCGCCAGCAGCCAAGATAGGGGGCTAAACTACGAGCAGTACTTC
cdr3_aa: CASSQDRGLNYEQYF

v_call: TRBV15
j_call: TRBJ1-4
clone_size: -
d_call: -
cdr3_nt: TGTGCCACCAGCAGAGATGGAGGGAATGAAAAACTGTTTTTT
cdr3_aa: CATSRDGGNEKLFF

v_call: TRBV4-1
j_call: TRBJ1-1
clone_size: -
d_call: -
cdr3_nt: TGCGCCAGCAGTTATGACAGGCCTTCCACTGAAGCTTTCTTT
cdr3_aa: CASSYDRPSTEAFF

v_call: TRBV12-3/TRBV12-4
j_call: TRBJ1-5
clone_size: -
d_call: -
cdr3_nt: TGTGCCAGCAGTTTATACGGAGGGAATCAGCCCCAGCATTTT
cdr3_aa: CASSLYGGNQPQHF

v_call: TRBV5-1
j_call: TRBJ2-3
clone_size: -
d_call: TRBD2
cdr3_nt: TGCGCCAGCAGCCCTAGCGGAACTAGCACAGATACGCAGTATTTT
cdr3_aa: CASSPSGTSTDTQYF

v_call: TRBV5-1
j_call: TRBJ2-1
clone_size: many
d_call: TRBD2
cdr3_nt: TGCGCCAGCAGTCGAGAAGCGGGGGGCCCCTCCTACAATGAGCAGTTCTTC
cdr3_aa: CASSREAGGPSYNEQFF

v_call: TRBV20-1
j_call: TRBJ1-1
clone_size: -
d_call: TRBD1
cdr3_nt: TGCAGTGCAGGGGACAGTCGGAACACTGAAGCTTTCTTT
cdr3_aa: CSAGDSRNTEAFF

v_call: TRBV18
j_call: TRBJ2-3
clone_size: -
d_call: TRBD2
cdr3_nt: TGTGCCAGCTCACCACGGACTAGAGTCACAGATACGCAGTATTTT
cdr3_aa: CASSPRTRVTDTQYF

v_call: TRBV2
j_call: TRBJ2-5
clone_size: -
d_call: TRBD2
cdr3_nt: TGTGCCAGCAAAGAAACTAGCGGGGGGCAAGAGACCCAGTACTTC
cdr3_aa: CASKETSGGQETQYF

v_call: TRBV24-1
j_call: TRBJ1-2
clone_size: -
d_call: TRBD1
cdr3_nt: TGTGCCACCAGTGAGTTCGACAGGGATGGCTACACCTTC
cdr3_aa: CATSEFDRDGYTF

v_call: TRBV12-3/TRBV12-4
j_call: TRBJ2-5
clone_size: many
d_call: TRBD2
cdr3_nt: TGTGCCAGCAGTTTATTCCTAGCGGTTGAAGAGACCCAGTACTTC
cdr3_aa: CASSLFLAVEETQYF

v_call: TRBV5-1
j_call: TRBJ2-4
clone_size: -
d_call: TRBD1
cdr3_nt: TGCGCCAGCAGCTCGGGACAGGGTGAAAACATTCAGTACTTC
cdr3_aa: CASSSGQGENIQYF

v_call: TRBV12-3/TRBV12-4
j_call: TRBJ2-7
clone_size: few
d_call: -
cdr3_nt: TGTGCCAGCAGCCACCGGAGGGGGGGGTCCTACGAGCAGTACTTC
cdr3_aa: CASSHRRGGSYEQYF

v_call: TRBV29-1
j_call: TRBJ2-7
clone_size: few
d_call: -
cdr3_nt: TGCAGCGTCGTCGGGGGCTCCTACGAGCAGTACTTC
cdr3_aa: CSVVGGSYEQYF

v_call: TRBV20-1
j_call: TRBJ2-2
clone_size: -
d_call: -
cdr3_nt: TGCAGTGCTCAAGGACCCCTGGGGGAGCTGTTTTTT
cdr3_aa: CSAQGPLGELFF

v_call: TRBV6-1
j_call: TRBJ1-1
clone_size: -
d_call: -
cdr3_nt: TGTGCCAGCAGTGAAGTAGGGGGCACTGAAGCTTTCTTT
cdr3_aa: CASSEVGGTEAFF

v_call: TRBV7-3
j_call: TRBJ2-2
clone_size: -
d_call: -
cdr3_nt: TGTGCCAGCAGCTCAGCGAACTCAGGGTCCGGGGAGCTGTTTTTT
cdr3_aa: CASSSANSGSGELFF

v_call: TRBV4-1
j_call: TRBJ2-7
clone_size: -
d_call: TRBD1
cdr3_nt: TGCGCCAGCAGCCAAAGATCGGCAGGGGGCTTTGACGAGCAGTACTTC
cdr3_aa: CASSQRSAGGFDEQYF

v_call: TRBV2
j_call: TRBJ1-5
clone_size: -
d_call: TRBD1
cdr3_nt: TGTGCCAGCAGTTTACAGGGGTCCGACAATCAGCCCCAGCATTTT
cdr3_aa: CASSLQGSDNQPQHF

v_call: TRBV14
j_call: TRBJ2-4
clone_size: -
d_call: -
cdr3_nt: TGTGCCAGCAGCCAAGAGAGGGCCAAAAACATTCAGTACTTC
cdr3_aa: CASSQERAKNIQYF

v_call: TRBV12-3/TRBV12-4
j_call: TRBJ2-2
clone_size: -
d_call: -
cdr3_nt: TGTGCCAGCAGTTTAATCGACGGGGAGCTGTTTTTT
cdr3_aa: CASSLIDGELFF

v_call: TRBV5-4
j_call: TRBJ1-2
clone_size: -
d_call: -
cdr3_nt: TGTGCCAGCACAAACCTTGGCAGAAACAACTATGGCTACACCTTC
cdr3_aa: CASTNLGRNNYGYTF